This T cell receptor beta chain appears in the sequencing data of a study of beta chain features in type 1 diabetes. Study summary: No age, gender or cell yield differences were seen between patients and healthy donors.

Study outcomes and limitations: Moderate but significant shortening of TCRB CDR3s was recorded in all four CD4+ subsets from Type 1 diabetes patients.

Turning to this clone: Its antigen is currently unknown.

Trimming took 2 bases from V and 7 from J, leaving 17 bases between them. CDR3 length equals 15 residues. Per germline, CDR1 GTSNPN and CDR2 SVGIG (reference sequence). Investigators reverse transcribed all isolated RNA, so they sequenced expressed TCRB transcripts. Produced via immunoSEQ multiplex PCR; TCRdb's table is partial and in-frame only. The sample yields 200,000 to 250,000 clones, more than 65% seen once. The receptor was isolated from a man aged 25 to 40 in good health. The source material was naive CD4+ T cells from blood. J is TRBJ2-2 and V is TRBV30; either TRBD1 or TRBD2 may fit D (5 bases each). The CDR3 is CAWSPRAGGDGELFF. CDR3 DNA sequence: TGTGCCTGGAGTCCCAGGGCAGGAGGAGACGGGGAGCTGTTTTTT.